This TCR beta chain appears in the sequencing data of a study of cytomegalovirus exposure and HLA in healthy donors. Germline CDR1 reads MGHRA; CDR2 reads YSYEKL. This CDR3 has 15 residues. V was cut by 0 bases and J by 4 bases, with 12 bases left in between. The PCR was carried out with 60 Vbeta primers and 13 Jbeta primers. Assay used: immunoSEQ multiplex PCR; TCRdb lists only in-frame clones, some missing. The sample yields around 64,000 clones, approximately 81% seen once. This sequence was found in a woman in her twenties or thirties in good health and CMV-seropositive. The rearrangement links TRBV4-1 to TRBJ1-2; D may be TRBD1 (5 bases). Specimen: PBMCs. The CDR3 DNA sequence: TGCGCCAGCAGCCAAGATTCAGGGTATGGCTATGGCTACACCTTC. It translates to CASSQDSGYGYGYTF.